The 3 T cell receptor beta chains below come from one sample, sequenced in a study of blood T cell repertoires in COVID-19. Generated by immunoSEQ multiplex PCR, the TCRdb table keeps only in-frame clones and is missing some. The data contain roughly 250,000 clones, 82% of them singletons. Sequencing was performed on peripheral blood. These TCRs come from a woman aged 55-70 years with active or convalescent COVID-19.

This chain links TRBV2 with TRBJ2-7; 10 nucleotides line up with TRBD1. V shed 4 bases, J shed 2 bases, and the junction held 2 bases outside the gene matches. Germline loops: CDR1 SNHLY, CDR2 FYNNEI. The CDR3 has 14 residues. The CDR3 is CASSVGQGTYEQYF. DNA of the CDR3: TGTGCCAGCAGTGTGGGACAGGGGACCTACGAGCAGTACTTC.

The gene calls are TRBV5-6 and TRBJ2-3; D unclear. This CDR3 has 15 amino acids. Between the trimmed V and J ends, which lost 0 bases and 4 bases, there was a span of 12 bases. The V gene's germline CDR1 is SGHDT and CDR2 YYEEEE. CDR3 DNA sequence: TGTGCCAGCAGCTTGGGACTCCTTAACGCAGATACGCAGTATTTT. It specifies CASSLGLLNADTQYF.

V gene TRBV5-1 combines with J gene TRBJ2-2; possible D gene TRBD2, 5 bases. The CDR3 runs 13 residues. Germline-derived CDR1 and CDR2 are SGHRS and YFSETQ. The V end lost 6 bases, the J end lost 3 bases, and 9 bases lay between the germline ends. The CDR3: CASKRAYTGELFF. DNA for the CDR3: TGCGCCAGCAAGAGGGCGTACACCGGGGAGCTGTTTTTT.